What follows are 16 T cell receptor beta chains derived from one specimen sequenced in a study of blood T cell repertoires in COVID-19. Profiling relied on immunoSEQ multiplex PCR, and the TCRdb table lists in-frame clones only, not all of them. Found here are 220,000 or so clones, more than 85% of them singletons; the top ten hold about a tenth. Sequencing was carried out using peripheral blood. Receptors were obtained from a woman aged 45-65 years with COVID-19, enrolled during active disease.

V and J are TRBV6-2 or TRBV6-3 and TRBJ1-5, with 8 bases aligning to TRBD1. Germline CDR1 MNHEY, CDR2 SVGEGT. CDR3 size: 17 residues. J lost 4 bases, V lost 2 bases, and 10 bases had no gene match. The CDR3 reads CASSYLQGGNINQPQHF. Here the CDR3 DNA reads TGTGCCAGCAGTTACCTACAGGGGGGCAATATAAATCAGCCCCAGCATTTT.

V is TRBV6-2 or TRBV6-3 and J is TRBJ1-2; D ambiguous. This CDR3 region has 14 residues. Germline-derived CDR1 and CDR2 are MNHEY and SVGEGT. V was trimmed by 0 bases and J by 7 bases, leaving 12 bases between them. Here the CDR3 reads CASSYSVVNSGYTF. The DNA of the CDR3 is TGTGCCAGCAGTTACTCGGTCGTGAACAGTGGCTACACCTTC.

The chain joins TRBV7-6 to TRBJ1-1, with D unclear. Trimming pared 1 base from V and 4 bases from J, leaving 10 bases between. From germline, CDR1 is SGHVS and CDR2 FNYEAQ. The length of the CDR3 is 14 residues. The CDR3 spells CASSLDIFPTEAFF. The CDR3 region has the DNA TGTGCCAGCAGCTTAGATATTTTTCCCACTGAAGCTTTCTTT.

The rearrangement joins TRBV7-9 to TRBJ2-4, with 7 bases lining up with TRBD1. Germline V gene lookup returns CDR1 SEHNR and CDR2 FQNEAQ (reference sequence). The V gene end was trimmed by 5 bases and the J gene end by 1 base; junction bases not matched to a gene: 8. CDR3 length: 16 residues. This CDR3 is CASSPTGPRAKNIQYF. CDR3 nucleotides: TGTGCCAGCAGCCCGACAGGGCCTAGGGCCAAAAACATTCAGTACTTC.

This clone was found once. This rearrangement joins TRBV30 to TRBJ1-5, with a weak D call TRBD1 (6 bases). The CDR3 runs 13 residues. Looked up from germline, CDR1 is GTSNPN and CDR2 is SVGIG (reference sequence). V was pared by 0 bases and J by 8 bases, with 11 bases between. The CDR3 nucleotides are TGTGCCTGGAGTGTGAAGGGGGAAAAGCCCCAGCATTTT. Residues: CAWSVKGEKPQHF.

The chain uses TRBV15 and TRBJ2-1; perhaps TRBD2 as D (7 bases). Trimming took off 0 bases at V and 9 bases at J, with 12 bases between the two ends. The CDR3 consists of 14 residues. CDR1 is LNHNV, CDR2 YYDKDF, per germline (reference sequence). The CDR3 sequence is CATSRDRGAREQFF. The CDR3 nucleotides read TGTGCCACCAGCAGAGATCGGGGGGCGCGTGAGCAGTTCTTC.

The V gene is TRBV21-1, the J gene TRBJ1-5; the listed D gene, TRBD1, was not tested against the DNA. TRBV21-1 is annotated as a pseudogene. CDR3 size: 13 residues. CDR3 sequence reads: CASGPGSIQPQHF. CDR3 DNA: TGTGCCAGCGGTCCAGGGTCTATCCAGCCCCAGCATTTT.

The CDR3 loop is CASSIRGTGGEQFF. Written as DNA, the CDR3 is TGTGCCAGTAGTATTAGAGGGACAGGGGGCGAGCAGTTCTTC. This sequence joins TRBV19 and TRBJ2-1, with 12 nucleotides matching TRBD1. V trimming: 3 bases; J trimming: 10 bases; junction bases outside the gene matches: 4. Germline V gives CDR1 LNHDA, CDR2 SQIVND (reference sequence). This CDR3 region has 14 residues. The entire variable domain, with the rest obtained from reference TRBV19 and TRBJ2-1, is as follows: DGGITQSPKYLFRKEGQNVTLSCEQNLNHDAMYWYRQDPGQGLRLIYYSQIVNDFQKGDIAEGYSVSREKKESFPLTVTSAQKNPTAFYLCASSIRGTGGEQFFGPGTRLTVL.

CDR3 sequence reads: CASSQVLAEYTDTQYF. The CDR3 nucleotides read TGCGCCAGCAGCCAAGTTCTAGCGGAATACACAGATACGCAGTATTTT. The chain combines TRBV4-1 with TRBJ2-3; 7 bases are a match to TRBD2. Germline V CDR1 and CDR2: MGHRA, YSYEKL. The CDR3 covers 16 residues. Germline trimming cut 1 base from V and 2 bases from J; bases unmatched to any gene: 6.

V is TRBV6-5 and J is TRBJ2-1; 9 positions agree with TRBD1. The CDR3 has 14 amino acids. The ends lost 10 bases at V and 8 bases at J; junction bases unmatched: 12. The germline CDR1 and CDR2 sequences are MNHEY and SVGAGI. CDR3 residues: CATSEGDRVDEQFF. The DNA of the CDR3 is TGTGCCACTTCCGAGGGGGACAGGGTGGATGAGCAGTTCTTC.

The chain has TRBV13 and TRBJ2-7; 15 bases align to TRBD2. The V gene's germline CDR1 is PRHDT and CDR2 FYEKMQ (reference sequence). The CDR3 runs to 18 residues. J lost 2 bases, V lost 5 bases, and 10 bases had no gene match. CDR3 DNA sequence: TGTGCCAGCAGCCCCACGGGACTAGCGGGGGGACCTGCCTACGAGCAGTACTTC. Its translation: CASSPTGLAGGPAYEQYF.

This rearrangement joins TRBV19 to TRBJ1-1; D possibly corresponds to TRBD1 (5 bases). CDR3 length: 13 amino acids. V was clipped by 5 bases and J by 4 bases, with 11 bases between them. Germline V gene lookup returns CDR1 LNHDA and CDR2 SQIVND (reference sequence). DNA of the CDR3: TGTGCCAGTAGTTCAATGGGGGGCACTGAAGCTTTCTTT. Translated, it gives CASSSMGGTEAFF.

The chain carries TRBV28 and TRBJ1-1; 8 bases line up with TRBD1. Germline-derived CDR1 and CDR2 are MDHEN and SYDVKM. Trimming removed 8 bases from V and 0 bases from J; junction bases left unmatched: 5. This CDR3 comprises 14 residues. CDR3 loop: CASCPGQVNTEAFF. The CDR3 DNA is TGTGCCAGCTGCCCGGGACAGGTGAACACTGAAGCTTTCTTT.

The table lists this clone with a count of one. The rearrangement joins TRBV5-1 to TRBJ2-3, with 10 bases matching TRBD1. From germline, CDR1 is SGHRS and CDR2 YFSETQ. This CDR3 is built from 15 residues. The V and J ends lost 5 bases and 4 bases, in that order; junction bases with no gene match: 7. The CDR3 region is CASRSGGQGADTQYF. CDR3 DNA: TGCGCCAGCAGATCAGGCGGACAGGGGGCAGATACGCAGTATTTT.

J is TRBJ1-2 and V is TRBV12-3 or TRBV12-4; TRBD1 matches at 7 bases. The ends lost 6 bases at V and 5 bases at J; junction bases unmatched: 6. The CDR3 runs to 13 residues. The CDR3: CASSQGDSYGYTF. The CDR3 DNA sequence: TGTGCCAGCAGCCAGGGGGACAGTTATGGCTACACCTTC.

The rearrangement uses TRBV5-1 and TRBJ2-5; 7 nucleotides agree with TRBD1. With 1 base clipped from V and 3 bases from J, the junction kept 6 bases outside the gene matches. The CDR3 covers 15 residues. Per germline, CDR1 SGHRS and CDR2 YFSETQ. CDR3 DNA: TGCGCCAGCAGCTTGATAAGGGGGCGGGAAGAGACCCAGTACTTC. This sequence encodes CASSLIRGREETQYF. Drawing the rest from reference TRBV5-1 and TRBJ2-5, the complete variable domain is KAGVTQTPRYLIKTRGQQVTLSCSPISGHRSVSWYQQTPGQGLQFLFEYFSETQRNKGNFPGRFSGRQFSNSRSEMNVSTLELGDSALYLCASSLIRGREETQYFGPGTRLLVL.